This TCR beta chain was recovered during a study of cytomegalovirus exposure and HLA in healthy donors. Researchers ran the PCR with 60 Vbeta and 13 Jbeta primers. Libraries were prepared by immunoSEQ multiplex PCR; TCRdb keeps only in-frame clonotypes and omits some of them. The table includes 200,000 to 250,000 clones, roughly 85% detected once. This clone was seen a single time. V lost 0 bases and J lost 11, with 8 bases in between. Germline CDR1 is DFQATT and CDR2 is SNEGSKA (reference sequence). The length of the CDR3 is 10 residues. The V call is TRBV20-1, the J call TRBJ2-7, with D uncertain. The TCR originated in a young man in good health and CMV-seronegative. Sample: PBMCs. Here the CDR3 reads CSAREGEEYF. For the CDR3, the DNA is TGCAGTGCTAGAGAAGGAGAGGAGTACTTC.